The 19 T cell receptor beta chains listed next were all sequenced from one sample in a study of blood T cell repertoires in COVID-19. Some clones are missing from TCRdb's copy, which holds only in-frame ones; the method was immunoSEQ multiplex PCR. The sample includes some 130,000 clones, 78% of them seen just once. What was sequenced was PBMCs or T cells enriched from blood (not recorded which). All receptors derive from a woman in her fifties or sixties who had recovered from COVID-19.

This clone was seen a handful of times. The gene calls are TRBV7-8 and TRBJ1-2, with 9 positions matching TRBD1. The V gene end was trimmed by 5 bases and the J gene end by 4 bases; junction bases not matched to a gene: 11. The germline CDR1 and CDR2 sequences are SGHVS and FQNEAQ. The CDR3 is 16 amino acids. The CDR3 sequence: CASSPSSTGGGYGYTF. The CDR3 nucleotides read TGTGCCAGCAGCCCTTCCTCGACAGGGGGTGGCTATGGCTACACCTTC.

CDR3 amino acids: CASSLSIVYAGIGSETQYF. The CDR3 DNA reads as TGTGCCAGCAGTTTATCGATCGTTTACGCGGGGATAGGTTCAGAGACCCAGTACTTC. The rearrangement joins TRBV27 to TRBJ2-5; D is possibly TRBD2 (6 bases). CDR1 is MNHEY, CDR2 SMNVEV, per germline (reference sequence). The V end lost 0 bases, the J end lost 4 bases, and 24 bases lay between the germline ends. This CDR3 is 19 amino acids long.

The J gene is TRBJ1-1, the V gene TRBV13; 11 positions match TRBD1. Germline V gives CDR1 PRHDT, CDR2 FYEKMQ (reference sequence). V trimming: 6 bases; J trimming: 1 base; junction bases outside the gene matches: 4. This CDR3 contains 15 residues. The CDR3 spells CASSAGTGGNTEAFF. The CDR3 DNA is TGTGCCAGCAGTGCCGGGACAGGGGGGAACACTGAAGCTTTCTTT.

The CDR3 nucleotides read TGTGCCTGGAGTGTGGCGGGGAATCAGCCCCAGCATTTT. Translating it yields CAWSVAGNQPQHF. V and J are TRBV30 and TRBJ1-5; D is ambiguous. The germline V and J ends were trimmed by 0 bases and 4 bases, with 7 bases remaining between them. CDR1 GTSNPN and CDR2 SVGIG come from the germline V gene (reference sequence). The CDR3 extends over 13 amino acids.

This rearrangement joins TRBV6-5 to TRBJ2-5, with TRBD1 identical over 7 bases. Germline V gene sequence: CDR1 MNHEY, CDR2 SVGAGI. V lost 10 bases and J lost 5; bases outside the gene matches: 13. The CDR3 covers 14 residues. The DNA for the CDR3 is TGTGCCACTCATAAACAGGGGACCCTGGAGACCCAGTACTTC. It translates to CATHKQGTLETQYF.

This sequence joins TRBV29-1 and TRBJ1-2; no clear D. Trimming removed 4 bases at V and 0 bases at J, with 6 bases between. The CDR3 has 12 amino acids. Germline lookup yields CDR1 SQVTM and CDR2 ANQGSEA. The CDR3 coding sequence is TGCAGCGTTGTGGCAGCTAACTATGGCTACACCTTC. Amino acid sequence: CSVVAANYGYTF. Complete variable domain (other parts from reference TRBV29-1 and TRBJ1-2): SAVISQKPSRDICQRGTSLTIQCQVDSQVTMMFWYRQQPGQSLTLIATANQGSEATYESGFVIDKFPISRPNLTFSTLTVSNMSPEDSSIYLCSVVAANYGYTFGSGTRLTVV.

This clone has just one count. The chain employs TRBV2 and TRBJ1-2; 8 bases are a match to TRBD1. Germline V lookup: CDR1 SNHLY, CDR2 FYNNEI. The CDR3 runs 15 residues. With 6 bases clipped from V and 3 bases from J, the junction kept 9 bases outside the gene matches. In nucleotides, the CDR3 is TGTGCCAGCAGGCACAGACAGGGGAGGGACTATGGCTACACCTTC. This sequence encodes CASRHRQGRDYGYTF.

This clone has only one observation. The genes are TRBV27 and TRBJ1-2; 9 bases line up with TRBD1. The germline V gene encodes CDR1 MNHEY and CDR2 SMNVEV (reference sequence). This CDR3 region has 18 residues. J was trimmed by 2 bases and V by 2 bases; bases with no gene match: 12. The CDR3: CASSLMGTGFSPNYGYTF. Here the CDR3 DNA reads TGTGCCAGCAGTTTAATGGGGACAGGGTTTTCGCCGAACTATGGCTACACCTTC.

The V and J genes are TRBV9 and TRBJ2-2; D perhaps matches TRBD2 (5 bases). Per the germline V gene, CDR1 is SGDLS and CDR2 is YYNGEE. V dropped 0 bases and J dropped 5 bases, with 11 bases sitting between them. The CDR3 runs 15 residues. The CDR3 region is CASSVVLARTGELFF. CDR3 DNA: TGTGCCAGCAGCGTAGTTTTAGCGAGGACCGGGGAGCTGTTTTTT.

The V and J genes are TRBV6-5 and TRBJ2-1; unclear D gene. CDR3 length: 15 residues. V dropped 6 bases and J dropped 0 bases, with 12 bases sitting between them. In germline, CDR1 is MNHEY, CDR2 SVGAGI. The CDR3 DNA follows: TGTGCCAGCAGACCGCAACACAGCTCCTACAATGAGCAGTTCTTC. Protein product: CASRPQHSSYNEQFF.

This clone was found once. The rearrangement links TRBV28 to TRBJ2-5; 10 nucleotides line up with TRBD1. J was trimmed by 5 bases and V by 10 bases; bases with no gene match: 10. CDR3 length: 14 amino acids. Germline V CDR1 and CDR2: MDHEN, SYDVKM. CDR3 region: CATDPGQGIETQYF. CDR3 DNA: TGTGCCACCGACCCGGGACAGGGGATTGAGACCCAGTACTTC.

The CDR3 loop reads CASSLKQGIPSSGANVLTF. Written as DNA, the CDR3 is TGTGCCAGCAGCCTAAAACAGGGGATACCGAGCTCTGGGGCCAACGTCCTGACTTTC. The rearrangement links TRBV14 to TRBJ2-6; 7 bases map to TRBD1. The germline gives CDR1 SGHDN, CDR2 FVKESK. The CDR3 loop spans 19 amino acids. V shed 4 bases, J shed 0 bases, and the junction held 12 bases outside the gene matches.

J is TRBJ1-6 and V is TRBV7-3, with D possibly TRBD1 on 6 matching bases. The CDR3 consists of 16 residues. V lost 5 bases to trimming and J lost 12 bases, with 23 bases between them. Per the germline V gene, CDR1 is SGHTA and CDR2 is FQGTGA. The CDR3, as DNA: TGTGCCAGCAGCCATCACCCTACCCAGGGGAGGGGACCCCTCCACTTT. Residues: CASSHHPTQGRGPLHF.

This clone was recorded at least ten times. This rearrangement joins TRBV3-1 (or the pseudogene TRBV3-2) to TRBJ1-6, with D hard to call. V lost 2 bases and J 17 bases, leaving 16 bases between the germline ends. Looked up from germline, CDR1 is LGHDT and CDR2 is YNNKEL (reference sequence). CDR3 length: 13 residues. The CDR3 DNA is TGTGCCAGCAGCCAATTCTTGGAGCCCCGGGTCCACTTT. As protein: CASSQFLEPRVHF.

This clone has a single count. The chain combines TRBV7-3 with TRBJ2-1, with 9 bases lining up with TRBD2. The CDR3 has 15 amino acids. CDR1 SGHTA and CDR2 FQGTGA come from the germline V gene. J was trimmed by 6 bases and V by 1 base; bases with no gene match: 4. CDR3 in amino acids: CASSLSGGAVNEQFF. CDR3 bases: TGTGCCAGCAGCTTAAGCGGGGGGGCCGTCAATGAGCAGTTCTTC.

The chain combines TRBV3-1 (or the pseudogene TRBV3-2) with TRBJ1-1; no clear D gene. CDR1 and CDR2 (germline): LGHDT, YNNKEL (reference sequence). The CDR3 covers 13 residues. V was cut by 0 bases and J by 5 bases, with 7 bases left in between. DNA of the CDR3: TGTGCCAGCAGCCAAGATGGCTGGACTGAAGCTTTCTTT. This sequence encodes CASSQDGWTEAFF.

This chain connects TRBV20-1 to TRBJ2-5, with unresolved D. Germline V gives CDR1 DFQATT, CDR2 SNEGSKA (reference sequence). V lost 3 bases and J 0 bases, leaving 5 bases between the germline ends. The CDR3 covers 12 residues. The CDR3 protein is CSASGHQETQYF. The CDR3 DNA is TGCAGTGCTAGTGGGCACCAAGAGACCCAGTACTTC.

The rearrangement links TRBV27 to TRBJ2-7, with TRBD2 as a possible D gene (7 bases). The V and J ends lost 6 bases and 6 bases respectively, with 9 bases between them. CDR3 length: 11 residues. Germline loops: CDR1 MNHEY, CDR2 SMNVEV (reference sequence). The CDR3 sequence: CASSGGREQYV. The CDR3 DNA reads TGTGCCAGCAGCGGGGGGCGCGAGCAGTACGTC.

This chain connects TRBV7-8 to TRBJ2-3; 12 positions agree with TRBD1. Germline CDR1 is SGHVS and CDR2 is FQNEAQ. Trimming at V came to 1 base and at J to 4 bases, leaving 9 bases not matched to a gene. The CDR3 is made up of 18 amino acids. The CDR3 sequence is CASSLDLGQGAWADTQYF. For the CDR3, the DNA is TGTGCCAGCAGCTTAGACCTGGGACAGGGGGCATGGGCAGATACGCAGTATTTT.